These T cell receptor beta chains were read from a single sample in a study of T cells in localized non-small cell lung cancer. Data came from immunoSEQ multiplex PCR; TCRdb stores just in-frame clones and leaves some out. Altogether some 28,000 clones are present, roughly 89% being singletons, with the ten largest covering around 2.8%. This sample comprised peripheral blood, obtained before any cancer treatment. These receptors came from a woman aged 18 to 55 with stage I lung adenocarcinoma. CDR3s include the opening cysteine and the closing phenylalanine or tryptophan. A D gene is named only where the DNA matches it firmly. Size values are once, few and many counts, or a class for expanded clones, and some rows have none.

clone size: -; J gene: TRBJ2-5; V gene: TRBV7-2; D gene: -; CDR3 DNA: TGTGCCAGCAGCTTATCGGTCGGGTCATACCAAGAGACCCAGTACTTC; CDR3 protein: CASSLSVGSYQETQYF
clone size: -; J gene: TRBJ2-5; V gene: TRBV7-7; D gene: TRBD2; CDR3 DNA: TGTGCTAGCAGCTTAGGACTAGCGGGAGTGGAGACCCAGTACTTC; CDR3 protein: CASSLGLAGVETQYF
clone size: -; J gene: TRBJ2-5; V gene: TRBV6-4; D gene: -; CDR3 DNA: TGTGCCAGCACCGAGGTAGATACACAAGAGACCCAGTACTTC; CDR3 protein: CASTEVDTQETQYF
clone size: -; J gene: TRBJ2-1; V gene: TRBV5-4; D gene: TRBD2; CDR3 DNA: TGTGCCAGCAGCACGGAAGTAGCGGGAAGGGGTGAGCAGTTCTTC; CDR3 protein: CASSTEVAGRGEQFF
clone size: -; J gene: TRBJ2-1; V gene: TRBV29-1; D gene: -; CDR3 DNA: TGCAGCGTCCTAAGCGGATACCACAATGAGCAGTTCTTC; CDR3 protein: CSVLSGYHNEQFF
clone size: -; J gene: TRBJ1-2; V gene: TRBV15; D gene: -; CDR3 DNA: TGTGCCACCAGCAGAGAAACAGCTAACTATGGCTACACCTTC; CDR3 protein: CATSRETANYGYTF
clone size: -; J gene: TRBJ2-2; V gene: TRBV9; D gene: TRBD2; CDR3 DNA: TGTGCCAGCAGCGTGGGTAGCGGGACTAGTGTGAACACCGGGGAGCTGTTTTTT; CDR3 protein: CASSVGSGTSVNTGELFF
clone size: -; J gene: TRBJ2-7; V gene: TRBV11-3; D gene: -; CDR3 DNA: TGTGCCAGCAGCTTAGGGAGCGGACACTTCTACGAGCAGTACTTC; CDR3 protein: CASSLGSGHFYEQYF
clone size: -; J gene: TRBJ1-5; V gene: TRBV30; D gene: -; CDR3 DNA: TGTGCCTGGAGTGTCGCAGGGAATCAGCCCCAGCATTTT; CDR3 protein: CAWSVAGNQPQHF
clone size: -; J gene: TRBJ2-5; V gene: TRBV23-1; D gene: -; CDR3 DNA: TGCGCCAGCAGTCTTCCGGACCTTCGGACGGCCCAAGAGACCCAGTACTTC; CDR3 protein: CASSLPDLRTAQETQYF
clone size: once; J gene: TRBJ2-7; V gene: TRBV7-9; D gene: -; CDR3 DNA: TGTGCCAGCAGCGGGGACGTTTTCTACGAGCAGTACTTC; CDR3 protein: CASSGDVFYEQYF
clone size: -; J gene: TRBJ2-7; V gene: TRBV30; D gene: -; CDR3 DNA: TGTGCCTGGAGTGTAGGGCAGGGGGGCTACGAGCAGTACTTC; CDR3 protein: CAWSVGQGGYEQYF
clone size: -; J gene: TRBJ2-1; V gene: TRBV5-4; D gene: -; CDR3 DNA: TGTGCCAGCAGCGGCGGATACTCGGGGCTATACAATGAGCAGTTCTTC; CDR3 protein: CASSGGYSGLYNEQFF
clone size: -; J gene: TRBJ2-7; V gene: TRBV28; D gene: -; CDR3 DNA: TGTGCCAGCAGTAGCACCGGGACCGCGGCCTACGAGCAGTACTTC; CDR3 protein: CASSSTGTAAYEQYF
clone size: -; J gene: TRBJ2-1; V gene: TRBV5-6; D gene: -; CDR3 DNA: TGTGCCAGCAGCTTGGAAATCGGGGTTTCCTACAATGAGCAGTTCTTC; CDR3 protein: CASSLEIGVSYNEQFF
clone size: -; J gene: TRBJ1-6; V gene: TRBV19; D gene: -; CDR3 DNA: TGTGCCAGTCATCCCGGGACGGTTTATAATTCACCCCTCCACTTT; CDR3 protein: CASHPGTVYNSPLHF
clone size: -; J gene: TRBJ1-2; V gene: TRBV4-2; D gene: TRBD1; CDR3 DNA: TGTGCCAGCAGCCTACCTGGGGACAGGGATTATAACTATGGCTACACCTTC; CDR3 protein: CASSLPGDRDYNYGYTF
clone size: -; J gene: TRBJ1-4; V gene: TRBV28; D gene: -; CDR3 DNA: TGTGCCAGCAGGCTCCGAGGAAGGACTAATGAAAAACTGTTTTTT; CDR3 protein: CASRLRGRTNEKLFF
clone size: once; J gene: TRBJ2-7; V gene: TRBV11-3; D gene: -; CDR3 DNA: TGTGCCAGCAGTTCTAAACCGGGACAAGGAAAACACTACGAGCAGTACTTC; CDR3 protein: CASSSKPGQGKHYEQYF
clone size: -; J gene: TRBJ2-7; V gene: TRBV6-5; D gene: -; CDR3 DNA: TGTGCCAGCACTCCTCCCGGGCTGAGCTCCTACGAGCAGTACTTC; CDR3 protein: CASTPPGLSSYEQYF
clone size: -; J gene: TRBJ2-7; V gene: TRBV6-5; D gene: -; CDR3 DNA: TGTGCCACCTCCTGGGGATCCGAGCAGTACTTC; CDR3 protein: CATSWGSEQYF
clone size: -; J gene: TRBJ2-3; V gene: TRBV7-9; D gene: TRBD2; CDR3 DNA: TGTGCCAGCAGCCTTATAGCGGGAGACTTCACAGATACGCAGTATTTT; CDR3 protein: CASSLIAGDFTDTQYF
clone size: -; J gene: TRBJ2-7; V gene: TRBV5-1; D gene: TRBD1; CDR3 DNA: TGCGCCAGCAGCCCCAGACAGGGGGCCACCTACGAGCAGTACTTC; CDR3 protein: CASSPRQGATYEQYF
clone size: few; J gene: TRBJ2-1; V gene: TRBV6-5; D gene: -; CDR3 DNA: TGTGCCAGCAGTTACTCGATTTCAGGGTTTGAGCAGTTCTTC; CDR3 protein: CASSYSISGFEQFF
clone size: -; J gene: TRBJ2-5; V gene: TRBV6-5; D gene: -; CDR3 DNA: TGTGCCAGCAAAGACAGTACGGCCCAAGAGACCCAGTACTTC; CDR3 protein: CASKDSTAQETQYF
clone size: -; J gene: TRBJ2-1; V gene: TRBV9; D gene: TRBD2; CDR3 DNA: TGTGCCAGCAGCGGCTTAGCGGGAGTCAATGAGCAGTTCTTC; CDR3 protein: CASSGLAGVNEQFF
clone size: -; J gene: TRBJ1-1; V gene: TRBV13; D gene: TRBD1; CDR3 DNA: TGTGCCAGCAGCTCCCTTTGGGACAGGGACACTGAAGCTTTCTTT; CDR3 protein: CASSSLWDRDTEAFF
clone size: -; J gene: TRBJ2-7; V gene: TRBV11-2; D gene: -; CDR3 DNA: TGTGCCAGCAGCCCCGGTGGGGTGGGCGAGCAGTACTTC; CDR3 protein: CASSPGGVGEQYF
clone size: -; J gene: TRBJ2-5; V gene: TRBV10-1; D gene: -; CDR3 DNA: TGCGCCAGCAAGGGGGGCCCGCGGGTTCAAGAGACCCAGTACTTC; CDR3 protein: CASKGGPRVQETQYF
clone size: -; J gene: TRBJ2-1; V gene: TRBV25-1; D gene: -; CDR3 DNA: TGTGCCAGCAGTGCGGGGCTTCACAATGAGCAGTTCTTC; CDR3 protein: CASSAGLHNEQFF
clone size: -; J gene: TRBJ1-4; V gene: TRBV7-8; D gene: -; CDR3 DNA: TGTGCCAGCAGCTTAGAGGCAGGTTCTAATGAAAAACTGTTTTTT; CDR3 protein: CASSLEAGSNEKLFF
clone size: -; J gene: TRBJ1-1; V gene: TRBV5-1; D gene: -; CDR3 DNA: TGCGCCAGCAGCCTCCTAAATCCTATGAACACTGAAGCTTTCTTT; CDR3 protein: CASSLLNPMNTEAFF
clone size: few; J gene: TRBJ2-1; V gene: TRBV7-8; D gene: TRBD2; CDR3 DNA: TGTGCCAGTACCCGACTAGCGGGGTACAATGAGCAGTTCTTC; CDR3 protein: CASTRLAGYNEQFF
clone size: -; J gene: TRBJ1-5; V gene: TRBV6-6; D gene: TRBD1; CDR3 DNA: TGTGCCGTGGGGACAGGGGTCAACAATCAGCCCCAGCATTTT; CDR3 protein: CAVGTGVNNQPQHF
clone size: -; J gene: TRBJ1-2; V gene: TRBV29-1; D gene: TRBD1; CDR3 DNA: TGCAGCGCCGTGGGACAGGGCTATGGCTACACCTTC; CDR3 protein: CSAVGQGYGYTF
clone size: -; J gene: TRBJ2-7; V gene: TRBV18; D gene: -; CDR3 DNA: TGTGCCAGCTCACCTAACGGACAGTTCAGCTCCTACGAGCAGTACTTC; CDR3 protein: CASSPNGQFSSYEQYF
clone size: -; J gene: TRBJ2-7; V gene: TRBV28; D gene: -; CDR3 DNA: TGTGCCAGCACCCATCCGCCAGGACAGTGGGTCTACGAGCAGTACTTC; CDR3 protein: CASTHPPGQWVYEQYF
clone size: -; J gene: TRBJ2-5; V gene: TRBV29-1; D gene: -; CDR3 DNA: TGCAGCAGTGAGGGTGGGAGCGGTGATCCGAGGGGGGCCCAGTACTTC; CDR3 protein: CSSEGGSGDPRGAQYF
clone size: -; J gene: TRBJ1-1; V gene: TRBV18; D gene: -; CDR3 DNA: TGTGCCAGCTCACCAAGAAGGGCCTCTGAAGCTTTCTTT; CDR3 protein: CASSPRRASEAFF
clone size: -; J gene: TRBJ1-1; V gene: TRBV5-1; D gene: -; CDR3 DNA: TGCGCCACTTCAGGGGCCGAAAACACTGAAGCTTTCTTT; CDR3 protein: CATSGAENTEAFF
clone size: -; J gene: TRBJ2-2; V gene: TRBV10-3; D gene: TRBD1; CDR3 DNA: TGTGCCATCAGTGAGTCGCAGACAGGGGTTCTCGGGGAGCTGTTTTTT; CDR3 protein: CAISESQTGVLGELFF
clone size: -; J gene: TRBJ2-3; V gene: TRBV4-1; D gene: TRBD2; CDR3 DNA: TGCGCCAGCAGCCAAGATAACGGACTAGCGGGATACACAGATACGCAGTATTTT; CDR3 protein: CASSQDNGLAGYTDTQYF
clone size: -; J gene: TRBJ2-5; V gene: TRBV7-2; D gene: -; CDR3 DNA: TGTGCCAGCAGCTTAGAGGGTCGGGCGGGGACCCAGTACTTC; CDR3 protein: CASSLEGRAGTQYF
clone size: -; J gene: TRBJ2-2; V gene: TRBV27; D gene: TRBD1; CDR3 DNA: TGTGCCAGCAGTCAGCCGGGACAGGGTTATCCCGGGGAGCTGTTTTTT; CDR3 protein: CASSQPGQGYPGELFF
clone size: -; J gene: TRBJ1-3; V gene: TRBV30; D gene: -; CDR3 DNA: TGTGCCTGGTTGGCGGTACATTCTGGAAACACCATATATTTT; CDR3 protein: CAWLAVHSGNTIYF
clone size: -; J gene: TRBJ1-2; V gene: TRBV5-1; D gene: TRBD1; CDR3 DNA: TGCGCCAGCAGGGGTCCAGTACAGGGGGATAACTATGGCTACACCTTC; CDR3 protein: CASRGPVQGDNYGYTF
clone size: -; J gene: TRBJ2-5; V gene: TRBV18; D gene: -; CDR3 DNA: TGTGCCAGCTCAGGCAGGGAAGAGACCCAGTACTTC; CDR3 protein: CASSGREETQYF
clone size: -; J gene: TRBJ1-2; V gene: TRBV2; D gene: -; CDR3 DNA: TGTGCCAGCAGTGTAGGAGGGCCGGGAGGCTACACCTTC; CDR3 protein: CASSVGGPGGYTF
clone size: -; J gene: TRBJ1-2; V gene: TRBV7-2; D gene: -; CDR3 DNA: TGTGCCAGCAGCTTAGAGGTACGAGGTGGCTACACCTTC; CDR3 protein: CASSLEVRGGYTF
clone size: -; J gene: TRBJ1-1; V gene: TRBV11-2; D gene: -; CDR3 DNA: TGTGCCAGCACCTTCGGGGCGGGGGCTGAAGCTTTCTTT; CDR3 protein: CASTFGAGAEAFF
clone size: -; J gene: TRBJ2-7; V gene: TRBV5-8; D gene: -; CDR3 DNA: TGTGCCAGCAGCTTGGGGCGGGCCTACGAGCAGTACTTC; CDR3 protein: CASSLGRAYEQYF
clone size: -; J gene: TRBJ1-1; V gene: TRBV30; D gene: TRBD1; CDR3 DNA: TGTGCCTGGATCCCTCGGGACAGGAGGAACACTGAAGCTTTCTTT; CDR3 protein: CAWIPRDRRNTEAFF
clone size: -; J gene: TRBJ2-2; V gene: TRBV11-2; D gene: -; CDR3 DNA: TGTGCCAGCAGCTTCCCCAAAGGCCGGACTGATAACACCGGGGAGCTGTTTTTT; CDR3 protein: CASSFPKGRTDNTGELFF